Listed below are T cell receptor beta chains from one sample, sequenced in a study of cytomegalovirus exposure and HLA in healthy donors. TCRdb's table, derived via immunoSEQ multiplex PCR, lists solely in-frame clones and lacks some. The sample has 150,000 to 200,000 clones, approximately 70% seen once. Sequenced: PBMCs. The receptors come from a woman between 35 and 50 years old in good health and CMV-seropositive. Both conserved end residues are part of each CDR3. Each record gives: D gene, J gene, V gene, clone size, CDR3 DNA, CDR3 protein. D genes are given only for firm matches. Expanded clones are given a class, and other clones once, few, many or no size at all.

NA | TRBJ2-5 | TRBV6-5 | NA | TGTGCCAGCAGTTACACCCAGGGGCAAGAGACCCAGTACTTC | CASSYTQGQETQYF
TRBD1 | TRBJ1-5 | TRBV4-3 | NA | TGCGCCAGCAGCCAAGGACAGGGGGATCAGCCCCAGAATTTT | CASSQGQGDQPQNF
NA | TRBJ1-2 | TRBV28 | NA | TGTGCCAGCAGAGCGAGGGCGGGATATGGCTACACCTTC | CASRARAGYGYTF
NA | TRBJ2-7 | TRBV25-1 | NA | TGTGCCAGCAGTGAATATTACGGTCGCTACGAGCAGTACTTC | CASSEYYGRYEQYF
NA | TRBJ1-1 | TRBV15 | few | TGTGCCACCAGCAGAGATCAGGGGAGCACTGAAGCTTTCTTT | CATSRDQGSTEAFF
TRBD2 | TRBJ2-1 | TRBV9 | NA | TGTGCCAGCAGCGTAGCTAGCGGGAGAGCCAATGAGCAGTTCTTC | CASSVASGRANEQFF
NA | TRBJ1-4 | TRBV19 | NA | TGTGCCAGTAGCATCCTAGCGAGGCCAGAAAAACTGTTTTTT | CASSILARPEKLFF
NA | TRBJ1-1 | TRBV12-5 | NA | TGTGCTAGTGGTTTCGCAGGGACTGAAGCTTTCTTT | CASGFAGTEAFF
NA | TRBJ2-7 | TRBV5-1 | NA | TGCGCCAGCAGCCCCTCATCTAGCATATTCTCCTACGAGCAGTACTTC | CASSPSSSIFSYEQYF
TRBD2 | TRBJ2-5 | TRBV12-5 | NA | TGTGCTAGTGGTTCGATCGGGGGGGAGACCCAGTACTTC | CASGSIGGETQYF
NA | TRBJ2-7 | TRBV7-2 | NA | TGTGCCAGCAGCTTAGCCGGAGGGAGTCGCTACGAGCAGTACTTC | CASSLAGGSRYEQYF
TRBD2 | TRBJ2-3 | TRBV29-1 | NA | TGCAGCGCCGTACGACTAGCGGGAGGTGCAGATACGCAGTATTTT | CSAVRLAGGADTQYF
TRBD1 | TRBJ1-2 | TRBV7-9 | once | TGTGCCAGCAGCGGACAGGGACCCTATGGCTACACCTTC | CASSGQGPYGYTF
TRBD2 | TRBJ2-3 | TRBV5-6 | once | TGTGCCAGCAGCTTGACTAGCGGGAGTTTAACGGATACGCAGTATTTT | CASSLTSGSLTDTQYF
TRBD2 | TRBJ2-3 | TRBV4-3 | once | TGCGCCAGCAGCCAAGTAGCGGGGGGGCCTGATACGCAGTATTTT | CASSQVAGGPDTQYF
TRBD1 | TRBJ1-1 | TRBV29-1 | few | TGCAGCGTTGAGGGACAGAAGAACACTGAAGCTTTCTTT | CSVEGQKNTEAFF
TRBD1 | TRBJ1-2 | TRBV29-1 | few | TGCAGCGTTGAGGAGAATCGGGACAGGGTCGGCTACACCTTC | CSVEENRDRVGYTF
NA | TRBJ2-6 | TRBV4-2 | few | TGTGCCAGCAGCCAAGAATGGAGGAGAAATGGCTCTGGGGCCAACGTCCTGACTTTC | CASSQEWRRNGSGANVLTF
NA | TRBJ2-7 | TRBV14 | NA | TGTGCCAGCAGCCAAGATCGGGCTACTGGAGGGTTCGGAGACGAGCAGTACTTC | CASSQDRATGGFGDEQYF
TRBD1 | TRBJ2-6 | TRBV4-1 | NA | TGCGCCAGCTCCTGGGGACAGCGATTCTCTGGGGCCAACGTCCTGACTTTC | CASSWGQRFSGANVLTF
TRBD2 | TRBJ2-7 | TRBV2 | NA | TGTGCCAGCAGGATACTAGCGGGGGCCCCCTACGAGCAGTACTTC | CASRILAGAPYEQYF
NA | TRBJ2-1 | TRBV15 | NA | TGTGCCACCTACCGACGGCTAGGTAGACTCAATGAGCAGTTCTTC | CATYRRLGRLNEQFF